The following is a T cell receptor beta chain sequence with its context. It has no known antigen specificity. Base qualities are not provided; no much larger clone lies one nucleotide away. The sample comes from a study of long-term antiretroviral therapy in people with HIV (dated by TCRdb to 2021 to 2024). Concerning the study at large: Collection of the earliest samples took place about a decade ahead of the 2015 WHO recommendation for immediate ART, at a time when ART was typically delayed until CD4 counts fell. Test extractions of a monoclonal T-cell line alongside a few dozen polyclonal samples showed no cross-contamination during QIAcube processing. A retrospective serial study tested whether ART initiation and durable HIV suppression were associated with changes in peripheral blood TRB repertoire composition and diversity. A total of around 190 cryopreserved PBMC samples came from 25 to 35 adults with confirmed HIV infection and were collected serially over a mean of roughly six years (range 1-12). About 35% of the 30 participants with HIV were female. What the research found in general, with its limitations: Samples dated from about 2004 to 2017, and the ART regimens used may be less effective than current ones. Narrower CDR3 length ranges were observed in HIV repertoires than in controls, and an antigen-experienced repertoire with only a slight naive shift after ART was suggested by the network structure. No data were available on ART adherence, viral resistance or therapy changes, limiting inferences about post-ART repertoire changes. Expanded TRB clones identified before ART initiation dominated the repertoire at all time points, although this dominance fluctuated and declined in many PLHIV after ART. A significant increase in TRB diversity was found to be associated with ART initiation, although TRB diversity was observed to remain significantly below that of transplant donor controls even after long-term ART. Because PBMC availability was limited, only the TCR beta chain was sequenced, with no alpha chain pairing. Because cell numbers in pre-ART samples were limited, unsorted PBMC were profiled instead of sorted CD4+ and CD8+ T cells.

The immunoSEQ hsTCRB v3.0 assay was used at survey level resolution for TRB variable region sequencing. The target sequencing depth for TRB was about 40,000-50,000 T-cell genomes per sample. TRB libraries were pooled and sequenced on an Illumina MiSeq using a v3 150-cycle kit. For the original study's pipeline: Analysis of repertoires was carried out in R inside a reproducible Nextflow workflow spanning QC, data transformation and analysis. LymphoSeq2, an R package for exploring AIRR-Seq data, was used to implement custom analyses. Several samples that yielded fewer than 5000 total TRB sequences were excluded, so that 150 to 200 HIV repertoires were analyzed. Among the 180 or so HIV repertoires that were kept, some 60 were collected before ART initiation and roughly 130 were collected after ART initiation. Repertoires were downsampled to 5000 TRB nucleotide sequences, with summary statistics averaged over 100 downsampling iterations. The analysis kept only TRB sequences whose CDR3 regions were at least seven amino acids long. A Shannon entropy-derived clonality score and the Gini coefficient were used to measure diversity. Repertoire networks linked the top 5000 CDR3 amino acid sequences whenever two sequences differed by an edit distance of one. For TRB CDR3 amino acid sequences, antigen specificity groups and MHC restriction were predicted with GLIPH2. Known CMV, EBV, HIV or tissue antigen associations were flagged by matching CDR3 amino acid sequences against VDJdb and McPAS-TCR. Pre-ART, post-ART and control groups were compared with Wilcoxon signed-rank tests and Holm-Bonferroni correction. TCRdb stores this immuneACCESS table with in-frame sequences only. Part of the clones is absent; in the studies checked, under half of the shortfall reflects unresolved V genes, and no reason is known for the rest. For V, J and clone size, that table is used; D and trimming come from the DNA. Across this sample there are 25,000 to 30,000 clones, with roughly 87% seen only once. In total, the top ten clones hold 5.5% of the sample.

Participants were included only if at least one PBMC sample before ART initiation and at least two post-ART samples were available. All participants with HIV were treated in the United States of America. Before DNA extraction, cryopreserved samples containing roughly 1-10 million PBMC were thawed and washed. At the time of the earliest PBMC sample, participants with HIV were aged between about 23 and 54 years. Per participant, PBMC samples came from 1-4 timepoints prior to ART initiation and 2-8 timepoints following ART initiation, for a median of 7 samples. For every participant, serial HIV viral load, CD4+ T-cell count, ART history and demographic data were obtained. Genomic DNA was extracted from unsorted PBMC with a Qiagen kit on a QIAcube, with processing performed in batches of 12 samples. The CDR3, cysteine through phenylalanine, is 15 amino acids long. CDR3 DNA only is kept here, 45 bases in frame from base 1. Trimming removed 4 bases from V and 1 base from J, leaving 12 bases between the germline ends. For CDR1 and CDR2, the germline V gene lists SGHAT and FQNNGV.

The rearrangement joined TRBV11-2 to TRBJ2-3; the D gene remains uncertain. The sequencing here drew on unsorted PBMCs, taken 1.1 years before starting antiretroviral therapy. The TCR was taken from a woman aged 25 to 39 with HIV. The DNA sequence is as follows: TGTGCCAGCAGCTGGTTATCGAGCGGCACAGATACGCAGTATTTT. It is translated as CASSWLSSGTDTQYF.